The 21 T cell receptor beta chains in this list originate from one sample, sequenced in a study of shared clonotypes between healthy human individuals. The protocol was immunoSEQ multiplex PCR, while the TCRdb copy is restricted to in-frame clones and leaves out a portion. The table shows 550,000 to 700,000 clones, with around four fifths occurring only once. Sequencing was performed on memory CD4+ T cells sorted from blood. Subset in this sample: CD45RA-negative fraction. These receptors originate from a woman in her twenties or thirties in good health.

V is TRBV28 and J is TRBJ1-1; weak D call: TRBD1 (5 bases). From germline, CDR1 is MDHEN and CDR2 SYDVKM. This CDR3 is built from 15 residues. V lost 4 bases to trimming and J lost 4 bases, with 16 bases between them. CDR3 coding DNA: TGTGCCAGCAGTTCTCGAGGCGGGGGGATCACTGAAGCTTTCTTT. Translated, it gives CASSSRGGGITEAFF.

CDR3 sequence (DNA): TGTGCCAGCGGACGGGTAGGAGAGACCCAGTACTTC. Protein sequence: CASGRVGETQYF. The V gene is TRBV27, the J gene TRBJ2-5; D gene uncertain. Trimming stripped 8 bases from V and 4 bases from J, with 11 bases between. The CDR3 loop spans 12 amino acids. Germline-derived CDR1 and CDR2 are MNHEY and SMNVEV (reference sequence).

This chain joins TRBV2 and TRBJ1-1; no firm D call. The germline V gene has CDR1 SNHLY and CDR2 FYNNEI. This CDR3 contains 14 residues. The V gene lost 5 bases and the J gene lost 0 bases, with 10 bases spanning the gap. The CDR3 bases are TGTGCCAGCAGTCGTGAGTTCATGAACACTGAAGCTTTCTTT. Translating gives CASSREFMNTEAFF.

This clone was detected many times. The chain links TRBV10-1 to TRBJ2-1; 9 positions match TRBD2. Germline-derived CDR1 and CDR2 are WNHNN and SYGVQD (reference sequence). The trim removed 5 bases at V and 2 bases at J, leaving 7 bases unmatched. The CDR3 is 16 amino acids. The CDR3 DNA sequence: TGCGCCAGCAGTAACGGACTAGCGCCCACCTACAATGAGCAGTTCTTC. Its translation is CASSNGLAPTYNEQFF.

Written as DNA, the CDR3 is TGTGCCAGTAGTATGGGCACAGGGGAGGGTGATACGCAGTATTTT. Encoded protein: CASSMGTGEGDTQYF. The chain carries TRBV19 and TRBJ2-3; possibly TRBD1 or TRBD2 for D (7 bases each). V lost 3 bases, J lost 6 bases, and 16 bases lay in between. Per germline, CDR1 LNHDA and CDR2 SQIVND (reference sequence). CDR3 length equals 15 residues. Based on the CDR3 plus reference TRBV19 and TRBJ2-3, the full variable domain is DGGITQSPKYLFRKEGQNVTLSCEQNLNHDAMYWYRQDPGQGLRLIYYSQIVNDFQKGDIAEGYSVSREKKESFPLTVTSAQKNPTAFYLCASSMGTGEGDTQYFGPGTRLTVL.

This clone was observed a handful of times. This rearrangement joins TRBV18 to TRBJ2-7, with unresolved D. CDR1 KGHSH and CDR2 LQKENI come from the germline V gene. The CDR3 contains 14 residues. V gave up 3 bases and J gave up 6 bases, with 15 bases separating them. CDR3 sequence (DNA): TGTGCCAGCTCACCTCCCTTAACCAGATCCGAGCAGTACTTC. Translation: CASSPPLTRSEQYF.

This chain joins TRBV25-1 and TRBJ1-2; TRBD1 is a possible D gene (5 bases). CDR3 length equals 14 residues. Trimming took off 5 bases at V and 4 bases at J, with 14 bases between the two ends. In germline, CDR1 is MGHDK, CDR2 SYGVNS. The CDR3 here is CASSNDRAFYGYTF. CDR3 DNA sequence: TGTGCCAGCAGTAACGACAGAGCTTTCTATGGCTACACCTTC.

The rearrangement joins TRBV18 to TRBJ2-7; 11 positions match TRBD1. Per germline, CDR1 KGHSH and CDR2 LQKENI. CDR3 length: 15 residues. With V trimmed by 2 bases and J by 1 base, 1 base remained unmatched. DNA for the CDR3: TGTGCCAGCTCACCAGGACAGGGGGCATCCTACGAGCAGTACTTC. This codes for CASSPGQGASYEQYF.

The J gene is TRBJ2-7, the V gene TRBV19; a weak D match, TRBD2 (5 bases). The germline V gene encodes CDR1 LNHDA and CDR2 SQIVND (reference sequence). The CDR3 covers 14 residues. V was cut by 7 bases and J by 5 bases, with 18 bases left in between. CDR3 DNA: TGTGCCAGTAATACGGGAACGTCGCTCGACGAGCAGTACTTC. Translating it yields CASNTGTSLDEQYF.

This clone was found once. The rearrangement uses TRBV2 and TRBJ2-1, with TRBD2 matching over 9 bases. V shed 2 bases, J shed 6 bases, and the junction held 5 bases outside the gene matches. This CDR3 is built from 15 residues. The germline gives CDR1 SNHLY, CDR2 FYNNEI. CDR3 protein: CASSENGLASNEQFF. CDR3 in DNA: TGTGCCAGCAGTGAAAACGGACTAGCGTCCAATGAGCAGTTCTTC.

This chain uses TRBV19 with TRBJ2-1, with 9 bases that match TRBD2. Per the germline V gene, CDR1 is LNHDA and CDR2 is SQIVND (reference sequence). V shed 3 bases, J shed 9 bases, and the junction held 12 bases outside the gene matches. The CDR3 totals 16 residues. CDR3 sequence (DNA): TGTGCCAGTAGTATTGTTAGCGGGAGAGGGGGTCCTGAGCAGTTCTTC. Translation: CASSIVSGRGGPEQFF.

With regard to this clone: This sample also contains other DNA sequences that code for the same CDR3. The chain uses TRBV2 and TRBJ2-3; 12 positions match TRBD2. The V gene's germline CDR1 is SNHLY and CDR2 FYNNEI. The CDR3 sequence is 15 residues long. Trimming took 2 bases from V and 6 from J; bases not matched to a gene: 3. DNA of the CDR3: TGTGCCAGCAGTGAACTAGCGGGAGGGTTCGATACGCAGTATTTT. Translating gives CASSELAGGFDTQYF.

This chain connects TRBV20-1 to TRBJ1-2; no clear D. In germline, CDR1 is DFQATT, CDR2 SNEGSKA (reference sequence). Trimming cost V 6 bases and J 3 bases, with 5 bases left between them. This CDR3 comprises 10 residues. Here the CDR3 reads CSANYYGYTF. As DNA, the CDR3 is TGCAGTGCAAACTACTATGGCTACACCTTC.

In its sample, this clone was seen once. The chain joins TRBV29-1 to TRBJ2-1; 7 bases are a match to TRBD1. With 4 bases clipped from V and 5 bases from J, the junction kept 8 bases outside the gene matches. This CDR3 is 14 amino acids long. Germline CDR1 is SQVTM and CDR2 is ANQGSEA. The CDR3 DNA follows: TGCAGCGTTGGCACAGGGGTCAGGAACAATGAGCAGTTCTTC. It codes for CSVGTGVRNNEQFF.

The gene calls are TRBV5-4 and TRBJ2-2, with TRBD2 matching 8 bases. The CDR3 consists of 17 residues. Germline assignment: CDR1 SGHNT and CDR2 YYREEE (reference sequence). The ends lost 4 bases at V and 0 bases at J; junction bases unmatched: 8. CDR3 nucleotides: TGTGCCAGCAGCCTGCCCGTAGCGGGACCGAACACCGGGGAGCTGTTTTTT. This codes for CASSLPVAGPNTGELFF.

This clone occurred once. J is TRBJ2-1 and V is TRBV10-1; 13 nucleotides line up with TRBD2. Losses at the gene ends were 3 bases for V and 8 bases for J; bases not matched to a gene: 4. Looked up from germline, CDR1 is WNHNN and CDR2 is SYGVQD (reference sequence). The CDR3 has 15 residues. The CDR3 coding sequence is TGCGCCAGCAGTGACGGACTAGCGGGAGACGATGAGCAGTTCTTC. Residues: CASSDGLAGDDEQFF.

The V call is TRBV7-9, the J call TRBJ2-2, with 8 bases matching TRBD2. The V gene end was trimmed by 7 bases and the J gene end by 4 bases; junction bases not matched to a gene: 11. The CDR3 extends over 16 amino acids. CDR1 and CDR2 (germline): SEHNR, FQNEAQ (reference sequence). CDR3 sequence reads: CASIGFTGLGTGELFF. Here the CDR3 DNA reads TGTGCCAGCATCGGATTTACGGGACTAGGCACCGGGGAGCTGTTTTTT.

The chain joins TRBV6-6 to TRBJ2-1; 13 nucleotides align to TRBD2. V dropped 7 bases and J dropped 8; count of bases not matched to a gene: 8. CDR1 and CDR2 (germline): MNHNY, SVGAGI (reference sequence). The length of the CDR3 is 15 residues. Here the CDR3 reads CASTLLAGGMDEQFF. CDR3 nucleotide sequence: TGTGCCAGCACTTTACTAGCGGGAGGGATGGATGAGCAGTTCTTC.

The gene calls are TRBV5-1 and TRBJ2-3; no clear D. Germline CDR1 and CDR2: SGHRS and YFSETQ. This CDR3 is built from 15 residues. Trimming shortened V by 0 bases and J by 2 bases, and 10 bases separated the two germline ends. In nucleotides, the CDR3 is TGCGCCAGCAGCTTGGCCACGGTGGACACAGATACGCAGTATTTT. Encoded protein: CASSLATVDTDTQYF.

The chain has TRBV19 and TRBJ2-1, with D tentatively TRBD1 (6 bases). Germline lookup yields CDR1 LNHDA and CDR2 SQIVND (reference sequence). V was trimmed by 7 bases and J by 9 bases, leaving 19 bases between them. CDR3 size: 14 residues. DNA of the CDR3: TGTGCCAGTAATTTAGGGACAATCGGCGGTGAGCAGTTCTTC. Translating it yields CASNLGTIGGEQFF.

This chain uses TRBV28 with TRBJ2-7; 9 positions match TRBD2. Germline-derived CDR1 and CDR2 are MDHEN and SYDVKM. The ends lost 1 base at V and 7 bases at J; junction bases unmatched: 8. This CDR3 spans 15 amino acids. In DNA, the CDR3 is TGTGCCAGCAGTTTATCCGGCGGGAGGGTCAGGGAGCAGTACTTC. Amino acid sequence: CASSLSGGRVREQYF.